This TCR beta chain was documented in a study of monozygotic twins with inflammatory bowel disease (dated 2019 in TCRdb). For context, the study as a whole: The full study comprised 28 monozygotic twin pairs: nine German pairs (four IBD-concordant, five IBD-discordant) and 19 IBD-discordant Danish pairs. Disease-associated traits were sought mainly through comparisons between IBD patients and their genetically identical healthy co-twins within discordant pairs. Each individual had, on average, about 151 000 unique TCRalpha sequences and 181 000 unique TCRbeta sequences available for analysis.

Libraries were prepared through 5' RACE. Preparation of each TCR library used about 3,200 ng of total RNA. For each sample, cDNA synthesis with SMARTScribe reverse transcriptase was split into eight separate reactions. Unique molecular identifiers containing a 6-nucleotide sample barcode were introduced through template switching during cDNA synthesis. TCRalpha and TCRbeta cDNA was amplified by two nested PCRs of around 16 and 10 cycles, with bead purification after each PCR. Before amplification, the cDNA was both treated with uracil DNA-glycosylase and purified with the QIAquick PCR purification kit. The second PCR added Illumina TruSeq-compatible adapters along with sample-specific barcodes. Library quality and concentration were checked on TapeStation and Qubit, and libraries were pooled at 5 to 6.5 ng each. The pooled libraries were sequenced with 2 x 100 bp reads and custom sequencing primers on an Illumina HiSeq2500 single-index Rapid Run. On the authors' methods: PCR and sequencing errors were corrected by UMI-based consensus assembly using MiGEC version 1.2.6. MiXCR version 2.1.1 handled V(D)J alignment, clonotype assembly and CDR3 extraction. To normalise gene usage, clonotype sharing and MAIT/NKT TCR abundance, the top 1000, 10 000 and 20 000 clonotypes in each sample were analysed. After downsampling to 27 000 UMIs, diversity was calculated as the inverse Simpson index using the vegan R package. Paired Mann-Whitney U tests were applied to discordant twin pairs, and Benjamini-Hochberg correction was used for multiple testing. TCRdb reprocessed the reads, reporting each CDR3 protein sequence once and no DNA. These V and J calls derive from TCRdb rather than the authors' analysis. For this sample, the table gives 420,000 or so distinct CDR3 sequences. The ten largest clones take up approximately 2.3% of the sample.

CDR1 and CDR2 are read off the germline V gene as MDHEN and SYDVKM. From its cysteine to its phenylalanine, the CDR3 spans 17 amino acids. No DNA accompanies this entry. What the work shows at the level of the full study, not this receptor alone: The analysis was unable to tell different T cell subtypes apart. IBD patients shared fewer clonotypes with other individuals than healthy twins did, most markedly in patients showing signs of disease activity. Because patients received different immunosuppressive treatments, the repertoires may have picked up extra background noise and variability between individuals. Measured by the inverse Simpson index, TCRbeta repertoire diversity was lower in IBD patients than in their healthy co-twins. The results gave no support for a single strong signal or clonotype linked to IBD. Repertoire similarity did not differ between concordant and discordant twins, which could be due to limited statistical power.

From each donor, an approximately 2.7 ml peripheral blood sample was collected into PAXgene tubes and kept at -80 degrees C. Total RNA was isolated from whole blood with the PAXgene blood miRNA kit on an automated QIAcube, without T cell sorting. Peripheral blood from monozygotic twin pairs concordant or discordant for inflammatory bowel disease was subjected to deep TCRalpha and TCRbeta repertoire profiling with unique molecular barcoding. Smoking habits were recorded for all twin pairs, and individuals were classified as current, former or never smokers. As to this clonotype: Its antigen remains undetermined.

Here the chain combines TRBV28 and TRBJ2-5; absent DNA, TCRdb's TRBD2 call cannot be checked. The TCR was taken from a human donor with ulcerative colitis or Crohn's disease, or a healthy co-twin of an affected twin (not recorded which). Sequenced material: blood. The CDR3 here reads CASRNAGTSGYQETQYF.